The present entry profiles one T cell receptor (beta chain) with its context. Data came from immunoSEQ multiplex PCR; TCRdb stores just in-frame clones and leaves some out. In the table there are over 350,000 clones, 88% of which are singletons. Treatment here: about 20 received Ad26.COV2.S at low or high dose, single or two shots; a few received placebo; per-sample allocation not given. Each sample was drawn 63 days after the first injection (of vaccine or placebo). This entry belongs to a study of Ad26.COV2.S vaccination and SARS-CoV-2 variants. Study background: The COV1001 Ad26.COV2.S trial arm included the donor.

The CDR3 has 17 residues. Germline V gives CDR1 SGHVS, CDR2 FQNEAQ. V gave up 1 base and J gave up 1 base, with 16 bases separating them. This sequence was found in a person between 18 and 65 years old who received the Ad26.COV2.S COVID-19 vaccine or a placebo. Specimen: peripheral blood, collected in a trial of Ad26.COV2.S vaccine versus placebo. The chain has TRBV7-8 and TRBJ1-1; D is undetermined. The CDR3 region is CASSLGYRSRENTEAFF. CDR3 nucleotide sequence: TGTGCCAGCAGCTTAGGCTATAGATCTCGGGAGAACACTGAAGCTTTCTTT.